A single TCR beta chain is shown here with its context. The antigen is not known. V was clipped by 5 bases and J by 6 bases, with 14 bases between them. There are 13 residues in the CDR3. Germline V lookup: CDR1 SGHAT, CDR2 FQNNGV. The source of the sample is a study of Ad26.COV2.S vaccination and SARS-CoV-2 variants. Study-wide background: Donor allocation was to the COV1001 Ad26.COV2.S trial arm. Recipients of Ad26.COV2.S got it intramuscularly, once or twice 56 days apart.

Overall study results and limits: CD8+ and CD4+ T cells specific for spike reportedly responded with substantial breadth after vaccination.

Profiling relied on immunoSEQ multiplex PCR, and the TCRdb table lists in-frame clones only, not all of them. The sample holds 200,000 to 250,000 clones, more than 75% seen once. The treatment was: roughly 20 received Ad26.COV2.S at low or high dose, single or two shots; five or six received placebo; per-sample allocation not given. Repertoires come from day 63 after the first vaccine or placebo injection. This Boston cohort included adults aged 18-55 years. This clonotype originated in a person between 18 and 65 years old who received the Ad26.COV2.S COVID-19 vaccine or a placebo. The sequencing used peripheral blood, collected in a trial of Ad26.COV2.S vaccine versus placebo. The chain joins TRBV11-2 to TRBJ2-7; D may be TRBD1 (6 bases). This chain's CDR3 is CASSQTGFGEQYF. The CDR3 coding sequence is TGTGCCAGCAGCCAAACAGGGTTCGGCGAGCAGTACTTC.